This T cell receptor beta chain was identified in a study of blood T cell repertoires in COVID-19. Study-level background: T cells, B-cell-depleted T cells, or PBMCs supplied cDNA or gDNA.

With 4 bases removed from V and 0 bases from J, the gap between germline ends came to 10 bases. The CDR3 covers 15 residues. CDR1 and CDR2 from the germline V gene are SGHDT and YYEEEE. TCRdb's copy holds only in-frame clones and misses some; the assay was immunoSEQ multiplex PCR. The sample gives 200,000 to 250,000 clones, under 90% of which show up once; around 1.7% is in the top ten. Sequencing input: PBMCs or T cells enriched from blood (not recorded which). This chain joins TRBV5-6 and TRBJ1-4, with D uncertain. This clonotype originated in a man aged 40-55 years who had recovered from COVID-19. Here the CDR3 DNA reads TGTGCCAGCAGCAGGAGCCTTACAACTAATGAAAAACTGTTTTTT. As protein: CASSRSLTTNEKLFF.